This paragraph reports one T cell receptor beta chain. Its antigen target is currently unknown. The sample holds no much larger clone one base away, and base qualities are not on file. This sample is drawn from a study of blood T cell repertoires in COVID-19 (dated by TCRdb to the early 2020s). As for the study more broadly: Samples from collaborators originated in the United States, Italy and Spain and spanned both the acute and convalescent phases of COVID-19. The sample metadata nearly always contained a de-identified subject ID, COVID-19 status, age in years and sex. The samples were drawn from the first 160 participants of the ongoing ImmuneRACE study and from 950 to 1,500 subjects provided by 6 global collaborators. The repertoires were made available in a free public database intended to serve as a resource for research on the immune response to SARS-CoV-2. The material from the prospective study consisted of cDNA or gDNA derived from T cells, B-cell-depleted T cells, or PBMCs. Where available, HLA class I and class II types were obtained from metadata supplied by the sample provider rather than from assay-based typing. Deeply sampled blood TCRbeta repertoires from subjects exposed to, actively infected with, or recovered from COVID-19 were included in the dataset.

Each collaborating institution followed its own protocols to collect whole blood in K2EDTA tubes. For TCRbeta analysis, collaborators shipped samples in one of three forms: frozen whole blood, isolated PBMCs, or DNA extracted from either of those sample types. The immunoSEQ Assay, a bias-controlled multiplex PCR, was used to amplify TCRbeta CDR3 regions from genomic DNA. In the authors' own workflow: The number of nucleated cells in each sample was estimated from the amplification of reference gene primers within the assay. To quantify the absolute abundance of each unique TCRbeta CDR3 rearrangement, sequence reads were collapsed and filtered. Productive Simpson clonality was computed per sample as the square root of Simpson's diversity index over productive rearrangements. TCRdb re-hosts the immuneACCESS table, in-frame sequences only. Its copies lack some clones; in the studies checked, an unresolved V gene accounts for under half of them, and the cause for the rest is not known. V, J and clone size are those of that table, while D and trimming were read from the DNA. A total of 80,000 to 95,000 clones appear in this sample, about 85% of them only once. 9.5% to 15% of the sample is taken by the ten largest.

Overall study results and their limits: The quantity of clinical and demographic metadata differed by source and by participant and was supplied without curation.

Material for sequencing was peripheral blood. This receptor was taken from a human donor in a cohort sampled during active COVID-19.

CDR3 loop: CASSQVPSSYNEQFF. The nucleotides read TGTGCCAGCAGCCAAGTCCCCAGCTCCTACAATGAGCAGTTCTTC. The chain is made from TRBV4-2 and TRBJ2-1; the D segment cannot be called with confidence. V loses 1 base of germline sequence and J loses 0 bases, and the interval between the two ends is 7 bases. Measured from the cysteine to the phenylalanine, the CDR3 is 15 residues long. The CDR3 DNA has 45 bases and is translated from base 1. CDR1 is given as LGHNA and CDR2 as YNFKEQ, both from the germline V gene.